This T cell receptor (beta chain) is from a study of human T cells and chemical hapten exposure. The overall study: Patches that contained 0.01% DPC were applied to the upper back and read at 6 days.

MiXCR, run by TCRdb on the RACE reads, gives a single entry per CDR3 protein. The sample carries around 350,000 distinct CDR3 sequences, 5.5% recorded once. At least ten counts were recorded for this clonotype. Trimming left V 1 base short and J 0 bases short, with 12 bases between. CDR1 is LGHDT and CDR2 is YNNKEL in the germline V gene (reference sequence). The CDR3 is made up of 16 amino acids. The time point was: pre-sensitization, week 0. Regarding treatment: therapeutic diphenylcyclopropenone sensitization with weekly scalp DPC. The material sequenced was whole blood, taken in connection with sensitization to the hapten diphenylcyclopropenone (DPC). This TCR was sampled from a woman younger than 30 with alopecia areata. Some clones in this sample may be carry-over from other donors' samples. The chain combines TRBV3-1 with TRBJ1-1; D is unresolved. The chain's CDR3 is CASSQGQGSLNTEAFF. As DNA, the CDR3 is TGTGCCAGCAGCCAAGGGCAAGGGAGCTTGAACACTGAAGCTTTCTTT.